What follows is one TCR beta chain and its context. What it binds is not known. Sequencing used immunoSEQ multiplex PCR; TCRdb keeps in-frame clones, though not all of them. Among some 45,000 clones, approximately 80% were seen once, and the ten largest hold 1.4%. The data were taken from a study of CD4 T cells in relation to SARS-CoV-2 and coronaviruses. Study information: Patient ages ranged from about 20 to 72, median 38.

The CDR3 is 16 amino acids. Trimming left V 1 base short and J 3 bases short, with 16 bases between. Germline lookup yields CDR1 KGHSH and CDR2 LQKENI. The sequenced material came from naive CD4+ T cells from PBMCs, cultured in vitro. Subset denoted: naive CD4+ T cells isolated by negative enrichment. The TCR sequence derives from an adult with COVID-19. The chain couples TRBV18 to TRBJ2-7, with D possibly called TRBD1 or TRBD2 (5 bases each). The CDR3 sequence: CASSPLSGTGIYEQYF. The CDR3, as DNA: TGTGCCAGCTCACCACTCTCGGGGACGGGTATCTACGAGCAGTACTTC.